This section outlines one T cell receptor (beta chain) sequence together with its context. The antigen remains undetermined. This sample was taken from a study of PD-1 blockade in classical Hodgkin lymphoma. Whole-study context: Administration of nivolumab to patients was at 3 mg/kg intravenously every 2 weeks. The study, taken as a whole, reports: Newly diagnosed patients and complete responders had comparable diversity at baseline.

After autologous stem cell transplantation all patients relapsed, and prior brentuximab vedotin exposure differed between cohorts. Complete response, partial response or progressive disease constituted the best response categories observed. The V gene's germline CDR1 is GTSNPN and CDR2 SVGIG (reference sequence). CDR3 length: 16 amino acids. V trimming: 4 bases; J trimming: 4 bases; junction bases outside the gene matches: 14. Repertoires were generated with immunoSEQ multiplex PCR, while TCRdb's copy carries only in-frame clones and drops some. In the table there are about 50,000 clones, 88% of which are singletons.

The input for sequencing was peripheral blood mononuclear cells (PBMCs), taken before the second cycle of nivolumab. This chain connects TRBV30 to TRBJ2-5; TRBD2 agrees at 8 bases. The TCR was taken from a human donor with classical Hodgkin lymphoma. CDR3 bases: TGTGCCTGGAATCTTGGTAGCGGGGAAAGGGCAGAGACCCAGTACTTC. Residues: CAWNLGSGERAETQYF.